This T cell receptor beta chain was sequenced in a study of Ad26.COV2.S vaccination and SARS-CoV-2 variants. Findings of the study overall: Breadth, reportedly substantial, characterized the spike-specific CD8+ and CD4+ T cell responses after vaccination.

Treatment meaning: about 20 received Ad26.COV2.S at low or high dose, single or two shots; 5 received placebo; per-sample allocation not given. After the first vaccine or placebo injection, samples were drawn on day 63. Data came from immunoSEQ multiplex PCR; TCRdb stores just in-frame clones and leaves some out. The sample contains a few hundred thousand clones, more than 75% of which appear only once. This clone was observed a few times. Its target is not known. CDR1 and CDR2 from the germline V gene are MNHEY and SVGAGI. CDR3 length: 14 amino acids. V lost 2 bases to trimming and J lost 0 bases, with 7 bases between them.

The V call is TRBV6-5, the J call TRBJ1-1, with D hard to call. This TCR derives from a person aged 18-65 years who received the Ad26.COV2.S COVID-19 vaccine or a placebo. This material consisted of peripheral blood, taken in a trial of Ad26.COV2.S vaccine versus placebo. The CDR3 bases are TGTGCCAGCAGTTACCGTACGATGAACACTGAAGCTTTCTTT. Amino acid sequence: CASSYRTMNTEAFF.